Described below is a single TCR beta chain sequence and its context. The sample comes from a study of blood T cell repertoires in COVID-19. Study-wide background: Some COVID-19 samples were acute and others convalescent; all came from the United States, Italy and Spain. PBMCs, B-cell-depleted T cells, or T cells were the source of the cDNA or gDNA that made up the material.

The authors' processing: Estimation of nucleated cell counts relied on the amplification of reference gene primers. Here immunoSEQ multiplex PCR was the method, and the copy in TCRdb shows in-frame clones only, minus some. V, J and clone size are those of that table, while D and trimming were read from the DNA. The sample shows 64,000 or so clones, more than 60% of them seen only once. This CDR3 is 17 amino acids long. Germline loops: CDR1 LGHNA, CDR2 YNFKEQ. V shed 0 bases, J shed 4 bases, and the junction held 6 bases outside the gene matches. The origin of this receptor is a human donor in a cohort sampled during active COVID-19. Sequencing used peripheral blood. The J gene is TRBJ2-1, the V gene TRBV4-2; 10 bases agree with TRBD2. In DNA, the CDR3 is TGTGCCAGCAGCCAAGACCACAGCGGGAGGGGGTACAATGAGCAGTTCTTC. It translates to CASSQDHSGRGYNEQFF.